The next 23 T cell receptor beta chains were all read from a single sample in a study of T-cell reconstitution after alpha-beta-depleted transplantation in children. Library preparation (for TCRbeta) was performed with unique molecular identifiers. TCRdb processed the PCR reads anew with MiXCR; each CDR3 protein has one entry. The table has about 340,000 distinct CDR3 sequences, 10% to 15% seen once. The sample in question was PBMCs, obtained from the stem cell graft. These receptors were taken from a human donor who donated a stem cell graft to a child with Fanconi anemia.

The sample holds many counts of this clonotype. This chain uses TRBV5-5 with TRBJ1-6; D is unresolved. Germline V gene data show CDR1 as SGHKS and CDR2 as YYEKEE (reference sequence). V gave up 6 bases and J gave up 7 bases, with 17 bases separating them. This CDR3 comprises 15 residues. CDR3 nucleotides: TGTGCCAGCACCTCCGTTGGCAGTGGGAATTCACCCCTCCACTTT. This gives the protein CASTSVGSGNSPLHF.

This clonotype was recorded many times. CDR3 DNA: TGCAGCGTTGATGAGGGGCGAACTAACTATGGCTACACCTTC. This encodes CSVDEGRTNYGYTF. V gene TRBV29-1 combines with J gene TRBJ1-2, with D possibly matching TRBD1 (5 bases). The V end lost 3 bases, the J end lost 0 bases, and 11 bases lay between the germline ends. The length of the CDR3 is 14 residues. The germline V gene encodes CDR1 SQVTM and CDR2 ANQGSEA.

This clonotype was seen only a few times. This rearrangement joins TRBV12-3 or TRBV12-4 to TRBJ2-5; possible D gene TRBD2, 5 bases. V dropped 1 base and J dropped 2 bases, with 11 bases sitting between them. This CDR3 is built from 15 residues. The CDR3, as DNA: TGTGCCAGCAGTTTAGTCGAGGGCCCTCAAGAGACCCAGTACTTC. Translation: CASSLVEGPQETQYF.

In the case of this clonotype: A much larger clone is a single base away; this may be a read error. Lacking the conserved final phenylalanine or tryptophan, this CDR3 likely reflects a read error. The chain couples TRBV12-3 or TRBV12-4 to TRBJ2-5; 9 bases map to TRBD2. The CDR3 has 15 residues. Trimming took 4 bases from V and 1 from J; bases not matched to a gene: 4. CDR3 nucleotide sequence: TGTGCCAGCAGTTCGCCGACTAGCGGCCAAGAGACCCAGTACTAC. This gives the protein CASSSPTSGQETQYY.

The genes are TRBV20-1 and TRBJ2-7, with D tentatively TRBD1 or TRBD2 (6 bases each). V lost 3 bases and J lost 1, with 10 bases in between. Germline V gene lookup returns CDR1 DFQATT and CDR2 SNEGSKA (reference sequence). This CDR3 contains 13 residues. CDR3 sequence: CSASGGRSYEQYF. CDR3 coding DNA: TGCAGTGCTAGCGGGGGCAGATCCTACGAGCAGTACTTC.

Ten or more counts support this clonotype. This chain connects TRBV6-6 to TRBJ1-2; TRBD1 agrees at 9 bases. This CDR3 is built from 12 residues. In germline, CDR1 is MNHNY, CDR2 SVGAGI (reference sequence). The ends lost 6 bases at V and 10 bases at J; junction bases unmatched: 6. The chain's CDR3 is CASRPDRGSYTF. As DNA, the CDR3 is TGTGCCAGCAGACCAGACAGGGGGTCCTACACCTTC.

This chain joins TRBV9 and TRBJ2-1; D is unclear. Germline V gives CDR1 SGDLS, CDR2 YYNGEE. The CDR3 is made up of 15 amino acids. V shed 3 bases and J shed 6 bases, with 16 bases lying between them. The CDR3 DNA is TGTGCCAGCAGCGCCGAAGTGGTAGGGTCCAATGAGCAGTTCTTC. Translated, it gives CASSAEVVGSNEQFF.

In DNA form, the CDR3 reads TGCAGTGCTCCCGACCTCGGGCTGACTGAAGCTTTCTTT. This encodes CSAPDLGLTEAFF. The chain is built from TRBV20-1 and TRBJ1-1; D gene unclear. This CDR3 has 13 amino acids. In germline, CDR1 is DFQATT, CDR2 SNEGSKA (reference sequence). The germline V and J ends were trimmed by 5 bases and 5 bases, with 15 bases remaining between them.

At least ten counts were recorded for this clonotype. The chain joins TRBV7-2 to TRBJ1-1; D not certain. Trimming shortened V by 1 base and J by 4 bases, and 7 bases separated the two germline ends. The V gene's germline CDR1 is SGHTA and CDR2 FQGNSA. CDR3 length: 13 amino acids. For the CDR3, the DNA is TGTGCCAGCAGCTTAGGTGAGGCCACTGAAGCTTTCTTT. Amino acid sequence: CASSLGEATEAFF. The variable domain in full, with the rest retrieved from reference TRBV7-2 and TRBJ1-1, is GAGVSQSPSNKVTEKGKDVELRCDPISGHTALYWYRQSLGQGLEFLIYFQGNSAPDKSGLPSDRFSAERTGGSVSTLTIQRTQQEDSAVYLCASSLGEATEAFFGQGTRLTVV.

This sequence joins TRBV5-1 and TRBJ2-2; D unclear. In germline, CDR1 is SGHRS, CDR2 YFSETQ. The germline V and J ends were trimmed by 1 base and 0 bases, with 10 bases remaining between them. This CDR3 contains 16 residues. The CDR3 reads CASSLTSSSNTGELFF. The CDR3, as DNA: TGCGCCAGCAGCTTGACATCGTCTTCGAACACCGGGGAGCTGTTTTTT.

The V call is TRBV6-2 or TRBV6-3, the J call TRBJ2-2; D might be TRBD1 or TRBD2, each matching 6 bases. The CDR3 covers 15 residues. The germline CDR1 and CDR2 sequences are MNHEY and SVGEGT. Between the trimmed V and J ends, which lost 7 bases and 5 bases, there was a span of 17 bases. CDR3 sequence reads: CASIKAGGRTGELFF. Written as DNA, the CDR3 is TGTGCCAGCATTAAGGCCGGGGGCAGGACCGGGGAGCTGTTTTTT.

The J gene is TRBJ1-5, the V gene TRBV20-1, with D perhaps TRBD1 (5 bases). Between the trimmed V and J ends, which lost 6 bases and 5 bases, there was a span of 11 bases. This CDR3 spans 12 amino acids. Looked up from germline, CDR1 is DFQATT and CDR2 is SNEGSKA (reference sequence). CDR3 region: CSASQDDQPQHF. The CDR3 coding sequence is TGCAGTGCGTCACAGGACGATCAGCCCCAGCATTTT.

This clonotype was counted only a few times. The chain has TRBV5-5 and TRBJ2-2; no definite D call. With 2 bases removed from V and 0 bases from J, the gap between germline ends came to 5 bases. Germline V gene data show CDR1 as SGHKS and CDR2 as YYEKEE (reference sequence). This CDR3 region has 14 residues. CDR3 amino acids: CASSFYSNTGELFF. The CDR3 DNA follows: TGTGCCAGCAGCTTCTACTCGAACACCGGGGAGCTGTTTTTT.

This clonotype showed up many times. The chain is built from TRBV4-3 and TRBJ2-7; D gene ambiguous. The germline CDR1 and CDR2 sequences are LGHNA and YSLEER. The CDR3 spans 13 residues. V was cut by 0 bases and J by 5 bases, with 8 bases left in between. CDR3 in DNA: TGCGCCAGCAGCCAAGAAAAAGAAGACGAGCAGTACTTC. Translating gives CASSQEKEDEQYF.

In this sample, this clonotype turned up a few times. This chain uses TRBV5-8 with TRBJ1-5, with D uncertain. The CDR3 runs 16 residues. The germline V gene has CDR1 SGHTS and CDR2 YDEGEE. V was cut by 0 bases and J by 0 bases, with 10 bases left in between. This chain's CDR3 is CASSLGQSYSNQPQHF. The DNA of the CDR3 is TGTGCCAGCAGCTTGGGCCAGAGTTATAGCAATCAGCCCCAGCATTTT.

The chain joins TRBV4-2 to TRBJ2-1; D assignment may be TRBD1 or TRBD2 (5 bases each). The CDR3 runs to 16 residues. The germline V gene has CDR1 LGHNA and CDR2 YNFKEQ. Trimming removed 4 bases from V and 5 bases from J, with 18 bases in between. The CDR3 loop reads CASSPEGLGVDNEQFF. The DNA for the CDR3 is TGTGCCAGCAGCCCTGAAGGGTTGGGGGTTGACAATGAGCAGTTCTTC.

This clonotype was detected a few times. V usage is TRBV29-1 and J usage is TRBJ2-7, with D perhaps TRBD1 (7 bases). V was shortened by 4 bases and J by 3 bases, with 16 bases between the two germline ends. There are 14 residues in the CDR3. Germline CDR1 is SQVTM and CDR2 is ANQGSEA. The CDR3 here is CSVGRRDRIYEQYF. CDR3 nucleotides: TGCAGCGTTGGAAGGAGGGACAGAATCTACGAGCAGTACTTC.

This clonotype has a handful of counts. V usage is TRBV11-2 and J usage is TRBJ1-6; D not certain. Germline CDR1 and CDR2: SGHAT and FQNNGV. V dropped 3 bases and J dropped 0 bases, with 9 bases sitting between them. CDR3 length: 16 residues. The CDR3 sequence is CASSLISSSYNSPLHF. The CDR3 nucleotides are TGTGCCAGCAGCTTGATCTCCAGCTCCTATAATTCACCCCTCCACTTT.

This chain links TRBV5-6 with TRBJ2-7; the D is unclear. This CDR3 region has 16 residues. CDR1 is SGHDT, CDR2 YYEEEE, per germline. Trimming stripped 4 bases from V and 4 bases from J, with 21 bases between. CDR3: CASSELGPAVLYEQYF. The CDR3 DNA reads TGTGCCAGCAGCGAACTGGGCCCCGCGGTATTGTACGAGCAGTACTTC.

V usage is TRBV7-2 and J usage is TRBJ2-5, with 7 bases matching TRBD1. V was pared by 4 bases and J by 1 base, with 6 bases of the junction left unmatched. The CDR3 totals 15 residues. Germline CDR1 and CDR2: SGHTA and FQGNSA. This CDR3 reads CASSSPPGGQETQYF. The CDR3 region has the DNA TGTGCCAGCAGCTCACCCCCAGGGGGCCAAGAGACCCAGTACTTC.

This clonotype appeared many times. This chain joins TRBV19 and TRBJ1-4; tentative D call: TRBD1 (5 bases). Germline V lookup: CDR1 LNHDA, CDR2 SQIVND (reference sequence). V was trimmed by 7 bases and J by 6 bases, leaving 21 bases between them. This CDR3 is built from 16 residues. The CDR3 coding sequence is TGTGCCAGTACTCCCTCCTGGGGGACCTCGGATGAAAAACTGTTTTTT. Translated: CASTPSWGTSDEKLFF.

V gene TRBV10-3 combines with J gene TRBJ2-1; D unresolved. Germline lookup yields CDR1 ENHRY and CDR2 SYGVKD. V was cut by 1 base and J by 5 bases, with 12 bases left in between. The CDR3 is made up of 15 amino acids. For the CDR3, the DNA is TGTGCCATCAGTGAGTGGTCCGGACCTCACAATGAGCAGTTCTTC. As protein: CAISEWSGPHNEQFF.

This clonotype was seen only a few times. The chain is built from TRBV6-1 and TRBJ1-2, with TRBD1 matching over 8 bases. CDR3 length: 14 amino acids. Germline values: CDR1 MNHNS, CDR2 SASEGT. With 0 bases clipped from V and 7 bases from J, the junction kept 4 bases outside the gene matches. CDR3 in DNA: TGTGCCAGCAGTGAAGCGCGGACAGGGAGTGGCTACACCTTC. As protein: CASSEARTGSGYTF.